One and the same sample provided the 9 T cell receptor beta chains below, sequenced in a study of blood T cell repertoires in COVID-19. Some clones are missing from TCRdb's copy, which holds only in-frame ones; the method was immunoSEQ multiplex PCR. The sample lists about 150,000 clones, roughly 80% occurring once. Sequencing was carried out using peripheral blood. The receptors here all came from a man aged 55 to 70 with acute or convalescent COVID-19.

This clone was seen once. The chain recombines TRBV5-1 with TRBJ2-7; 8 nucleotides agree with TRBD2. V shed 0 bases, J shed 5 bases, and the junction held 7 bases outside the gene matches. CDR3 length equals 15 residues. Germline V gene data show CDR1 as SGHRS and CDR2 as YFSETQ. The CDR3 sequence is CASSLAGLALHEQYF. CDR3 bases: TGCGCCAGCAGCTTGGCCGGACTAGCCCTTCACGAGCAGTACTTC.

This rearrangement joins TRBV15 to TRBJ1-2; 7 positions agree with TRBD1. CDR3 length: 14 amino acids. CDR1 is LNHNV and CDR2 is YYDKDF in the germline V gene (reference sequence). The junction had 9 bases not matched to a gene; V was cut back by 7 bases and J by 4 bases. The CDR3 DNA follows: TGTGCCACCACCAGCGACAGGGCCCTCTATGGCTACACCTTC. Amino acid sequence: CATTSDRALYGYTF. The full variable domain, in which reference TRBV15 and TRBJ1-2 provide the parts outside the CDR3, is DAMVIQNPRYQVTQFGKPVTLSCSQTLNHNVMYWYQQKSSQAPKLLFHYYDKDFNNEADTPDNFQSRRPNTSFCFLDIRSPGLGDTAMYLCATTSDRALYGYTFGSGTRLTVV.

The chain combines TRBV7-2 with TRBJ2-7, with D maybe TRBD1 (6 bases). The CDR3 runs to 15 residues. CDR1 and CDR2 (germline): SGHTA, FQGNSA. The V end lost 5 bases, the J end lost 2 bases, and 16 bases lay between the germline ends. CDR3 coding DNA: TGTGCCAGCAGCGTCGATAGGGGGAACCCCTACGAGCAGTACTTC. Translating it yields CASSVDRGNPYEQYF.

This clone was seen just once. The gene calls are TRBV7-6 and TRBJ1-2; D possibly corresponds to TRBD1 (5 bases). The V gene lost 5 bases and the J gene lost 1 base, with 11 bases spanning the gap. Germline V gene sequence: CDR1 SGHVS, CDR2 FNYEAQ. This CDR3 is built from 14 residues. The CDR3 nucleotides are TGTGCCAGCAGCCCGACAGCGATTAACTATGGCTACACCTTC. This encodes CASSPTAINYGYTF.

This chain joins TRBV7-9 and TRBJ1-1; perhaps TRBD1 as D (5 bases). Trimming left V 5 bases short and J 0 bases short, with 16 bases between. The CDR3 spans 16 residues. Germline V gene sequence: CDR1 SEHNR, CDR2 FQNEAQ (reference sequence). CDR3 bases: TGTGCCAGCAGCCCCCAGGGACTGACCATGAACACTGAAGCTTTCTTT. This encodes CASSPQGLTMNTEAFF.

The chain employs TRBV11-1 and TRBJ2-5, with 11 bases lining up with TRBD2. The CDR3 loop spans 15 amino acids. Germline CDR1 reads SGHAT; CDR2 reads FQDESV (reference sequence). Losses at the gene ends were 5 bases for V and 3 bases for J; bases not matched to a gene: 5. CDR3 coding DNA: TGTGCCAGCAGCCTGTCGGGACTAGCGGAAGAGACCCAGTACTTC. Residues: CASSLSGLAEETQYF.

The chain joins TRBV9 to TRBJ2-3; TRBD2 agrees at 10 bases. Germline CDR1 is SGDLS and CDR2 is YYNGEE. CDR3 length: 14 amino acids. With V trimmed by 0 bases and J by 14 bases, 9 bases remained unmatched. The DNA for the CDR3 is TGTGCCAGCAGCGTAGACCCAGCTAGCGGGAGTCCGTATTTT. Translated: CASSVDPASGSPYF.

V gene TRBV9 combines with J gene TRBJ2-2; D perhaps matches TRBD1 (5 bases). The CDR3 sequence is 13 residues long. Germline loops: CDR1 SGDLS, CDR2 YYNGEE. Trimming removed 3 bases from V and 7 bases from J, with 10 bases in between. CDR3 sequence: CASSEAQGGELFF. For the CDR3, the DNA is TGTGCCAGCAGCGAGGCGCAGGGCGGGGAGCTGTTTTTT.

The chain links TRBV28 to TRBJ2-6, with D unresolved. CDR1 and CDR2 from the germline V gene are MDHEN and SYDVKM. The V gene lost 1 base and the J gene lost 1 base, with 5 bases spanning the gap. This CDR3 contains 15 residues. In nucleotides, the CDR3 is TGTGCCAGCAGTTTATTTCTATCTGGGGCCAACGTCCTGACTTTC. It translates to CASSLFLSGANVLTF.